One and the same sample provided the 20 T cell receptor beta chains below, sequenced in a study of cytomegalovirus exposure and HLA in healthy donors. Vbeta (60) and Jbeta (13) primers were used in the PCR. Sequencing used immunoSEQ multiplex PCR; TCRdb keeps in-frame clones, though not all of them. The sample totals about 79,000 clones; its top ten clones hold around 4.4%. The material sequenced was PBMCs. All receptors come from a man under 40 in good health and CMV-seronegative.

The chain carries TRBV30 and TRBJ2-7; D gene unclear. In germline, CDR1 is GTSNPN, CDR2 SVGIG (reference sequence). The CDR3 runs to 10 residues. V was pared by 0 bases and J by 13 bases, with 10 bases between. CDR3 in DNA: TGTGCCTGGAGTGTACAATCTCCCTACTTC. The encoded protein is CAWSVQSPYF.

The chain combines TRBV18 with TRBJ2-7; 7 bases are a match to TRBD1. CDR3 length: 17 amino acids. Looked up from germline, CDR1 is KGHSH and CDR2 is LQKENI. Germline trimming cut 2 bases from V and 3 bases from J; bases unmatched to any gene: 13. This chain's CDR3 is CASSPMTLRDSIYEQYF. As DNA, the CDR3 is TGTGCCAGCTCACCAATGACCCTCCGGGACAGTATCTACGAGCAGTACTTC.

The CDR3 loop reads CASSLGTSREQYF. CDR3 sequence (DNA): TGTGCCAGCAGCTTAGGGACTAGCCGGGAGCAGTACTTC. The chain couples TRBV7-2 to TRBJ2-7; 8 nucleotides match TRBD2. V was pared by 1 base and J by 7 bases, with 3 bases of the junction left unmatched. The V gene's germline CDR1 is SGHTA and CDR2 FQGNSA. CDR3 size: 13 residues.

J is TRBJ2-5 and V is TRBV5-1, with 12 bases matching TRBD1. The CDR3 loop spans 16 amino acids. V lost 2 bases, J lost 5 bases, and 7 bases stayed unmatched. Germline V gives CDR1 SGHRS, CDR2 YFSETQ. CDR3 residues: CASSFAGQGAGETQYF. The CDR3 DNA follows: TGCGCCAGCAGCTTTGCGGGACAGGGGGCGGGTGAGACCCAGTACTTC.

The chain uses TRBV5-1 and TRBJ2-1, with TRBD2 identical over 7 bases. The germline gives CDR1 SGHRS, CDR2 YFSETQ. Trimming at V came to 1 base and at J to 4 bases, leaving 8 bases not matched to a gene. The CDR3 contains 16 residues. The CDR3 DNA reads TGCGCCAGCAGCTTGACAAGTCTAGCGGTTTACAATGAGCAGTTCTTC. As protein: CASSLTSLAVYNEQFF.

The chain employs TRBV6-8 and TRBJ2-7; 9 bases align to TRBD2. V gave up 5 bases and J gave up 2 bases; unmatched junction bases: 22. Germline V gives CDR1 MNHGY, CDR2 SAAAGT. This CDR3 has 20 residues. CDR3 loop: CASSTLTNGSLWTSAYEQYF. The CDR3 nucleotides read TGTGCCAGCAGTACACTAACTAACGGGAGTCTGTGGACTAGCGCCTACGAGCAGTACTTC.

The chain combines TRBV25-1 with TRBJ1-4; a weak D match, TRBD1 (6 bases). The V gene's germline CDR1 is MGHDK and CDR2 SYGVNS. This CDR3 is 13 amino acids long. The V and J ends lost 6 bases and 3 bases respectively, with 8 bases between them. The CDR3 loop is CASSGQPNEKLFF. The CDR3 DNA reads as TGTGCCAGCAGCGGACAGCCTAATGAAAAACTGTTTTTT. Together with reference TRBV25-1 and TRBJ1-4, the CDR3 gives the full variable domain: EADIYQTPRYLVIGTGKKITLECSQTMGHDKMYWYQQDPGMELHLIHYSYGVNSTEKGDLSSESTVSRIRTEHFPLTLESARPSHTSQYLCASSGQPNEKLFFGSGTQLSVL.

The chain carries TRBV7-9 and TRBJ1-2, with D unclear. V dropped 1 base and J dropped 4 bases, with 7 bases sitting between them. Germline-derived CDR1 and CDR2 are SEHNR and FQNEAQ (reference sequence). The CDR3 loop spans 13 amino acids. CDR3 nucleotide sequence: TGTGCCAGCAGCTTAGTGGCGGCCTATGGCTACACCTTC. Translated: CASSLVAAYGYTF.

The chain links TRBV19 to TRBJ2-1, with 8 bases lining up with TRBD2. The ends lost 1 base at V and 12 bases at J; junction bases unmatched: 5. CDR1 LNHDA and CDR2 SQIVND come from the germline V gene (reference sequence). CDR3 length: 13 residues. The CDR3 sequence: CASSIALRGGQFF. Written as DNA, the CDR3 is TGTGCCAGTAGTATAGCCCTCCGGGGGGGGCAGTTCTTC.

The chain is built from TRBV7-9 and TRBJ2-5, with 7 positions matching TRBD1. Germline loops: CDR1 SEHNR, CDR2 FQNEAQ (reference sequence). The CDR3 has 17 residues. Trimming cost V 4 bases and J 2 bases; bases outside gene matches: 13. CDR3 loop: CASSSLFRDSVQETQYF. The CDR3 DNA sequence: TGTGCCAGCAGCTCTCTATTCCGGGACAGCGTACAAGAGACCCAGTACTTC. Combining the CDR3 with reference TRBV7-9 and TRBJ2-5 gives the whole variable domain DTGVSQNPRHKITKRGQNVTFRCDPISEHNRLYWYRQTLGQGPEFLTYFQNEAQLEKSRLLSDRFSAERPKGSFSTLEIQRTEQGDSAMYLCASSSLFRDSVQETQYFGPGTRLLVL.

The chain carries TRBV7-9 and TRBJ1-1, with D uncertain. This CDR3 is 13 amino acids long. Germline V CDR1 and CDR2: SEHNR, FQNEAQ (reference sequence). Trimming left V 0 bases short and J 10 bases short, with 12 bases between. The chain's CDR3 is CASSLAEGITAFF. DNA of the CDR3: TGTGCCAGCAGCTTAGCGGAGGGCATAACAGCTTTCTTT.

The CDR3: CAWSLGSGELFF. In nucleotides, the CDR3 is TGTGCCTGGAGTCTCGGGAGCGGGGAGCTGTTTTTT. The chain carries TRBV30 and TRBJ2-2, with D possibly TRBD2 on 6 matching bases. V lost 2 bases and J lost 7, with 8 bases in between. Germline V gene sequence: CDR1 GTSNPN, CDR2 SVGIG (reference sequence). The CDR3 extends over 12 amino acids.

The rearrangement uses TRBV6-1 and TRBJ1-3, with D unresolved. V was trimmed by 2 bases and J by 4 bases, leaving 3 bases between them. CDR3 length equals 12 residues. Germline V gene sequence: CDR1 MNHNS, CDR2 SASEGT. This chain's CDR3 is CASSEQGNTIYF. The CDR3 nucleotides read TGTGCCAGCAGTGAACAGGGAAACACCATATATTTT.

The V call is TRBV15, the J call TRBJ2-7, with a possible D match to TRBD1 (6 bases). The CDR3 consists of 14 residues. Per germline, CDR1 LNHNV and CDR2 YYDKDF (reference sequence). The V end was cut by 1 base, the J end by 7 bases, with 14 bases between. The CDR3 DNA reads TGTGCCACCAGCAGAGGGACAGCCAGCCGGGAGCAGTACTTC. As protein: CATSRGTASREQYF.

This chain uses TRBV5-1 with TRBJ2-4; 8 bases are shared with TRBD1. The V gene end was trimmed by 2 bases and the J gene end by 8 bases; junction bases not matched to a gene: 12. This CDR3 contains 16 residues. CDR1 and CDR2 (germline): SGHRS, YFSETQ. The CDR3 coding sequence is TGCGCCAGCAGCTTCCCGACAGGGGAGGTTAAGGACATTCAGTACTTC. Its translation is CASSFPTGEVKDIQYF.

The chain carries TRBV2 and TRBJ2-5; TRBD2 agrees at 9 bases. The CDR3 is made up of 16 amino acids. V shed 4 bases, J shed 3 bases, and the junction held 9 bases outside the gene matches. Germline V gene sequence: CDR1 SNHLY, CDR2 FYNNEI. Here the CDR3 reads CASSGGRGGEEETQYF. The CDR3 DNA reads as TGTGCCAGCAGTGGAGGGCGGGGGGGCGAAGAAGAGACCCAGTACTTC.

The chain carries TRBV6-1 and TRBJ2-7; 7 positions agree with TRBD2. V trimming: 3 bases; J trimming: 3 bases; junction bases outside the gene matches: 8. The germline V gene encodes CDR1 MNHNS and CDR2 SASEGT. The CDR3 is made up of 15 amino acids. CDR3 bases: TGTGCCAGCAGTGAGACGGGGCCGGGGGGCTACGAGCAGTACTTC. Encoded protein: CASSETGPGGYEQYF.

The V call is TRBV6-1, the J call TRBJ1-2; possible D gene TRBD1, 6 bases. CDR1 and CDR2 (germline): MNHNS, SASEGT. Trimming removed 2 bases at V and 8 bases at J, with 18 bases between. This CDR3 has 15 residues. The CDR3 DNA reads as TGTGCCAGCAGTGAAACATTTTTGGGGGCGGAGGGCTACACCTTC. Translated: CASSETFLGAEGYTF.

The CDR3 is CASSPWGVGNQPQHF. The CDR3 DNA sequence: TGTGCCAGCAGTCCATGGGGGGTAGGCAATCAGCCCCAGCATTTT. V usage is TRBV28 and J usage is TRBJ1-5; D is perhaps TRBD1 (5 bases). Between the trimmed V and J ends, which lost 5 bases and 2 bases, there was a span of 13 bases. CDR3 size: 15 residues. From germline, CDR1 is MDHEN and CDR2 SYDVKM.

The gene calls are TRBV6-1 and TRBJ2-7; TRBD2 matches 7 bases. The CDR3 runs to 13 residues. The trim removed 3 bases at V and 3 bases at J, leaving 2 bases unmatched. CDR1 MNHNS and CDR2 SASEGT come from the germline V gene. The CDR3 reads CASSELAVYEQYF. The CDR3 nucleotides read TGTGCCAGCAGTGAGCTAGCGGTCTACGAGCAGTACTTC.